The rows below give T cell receptor beta chains drawn from one sample of a study of blood T cells in healthy people across ages. Via MiXCR, TCRdb re-called the 5' RACE reads, giving one row per CDR3 protein. The table includes around 1.5 million distinct CDR3 sequences, 40% to 50% detected once. Sequencing used blood. These receptor sequences come from a young woman in good health. The CDR3 runs from the conserved cysteine through the conserved F or W. The order of the fields is V gene, J gene, clone size, CDR3 protein. Clone size is not always given. Where it is, it says once, few, many or a class for expanded clones.

V gene: TRBV20-1
J gene: TRBJ2-7
clone size: few
CDR3 protein: CSASRGLAGGSSYEQYF

V gene: TRBV7-2
J gene: TRBJ2-7
clone size: -
CDR3 protein: CASSSGISTGEQYF

V gene: TRBV20-1
J gene: TRBJ2-3
clone size: many
CDR3 protein: CSARDPGIADTQYF

V gene: TRBV5-1
J gene: TRBJ1-1
clone size: -
CDR3 protein: CASSTFGQGRGSTEAFF

V gene: TRBV3-1
J gene: TRBJ2-2
clone size: -
CDR3 protein: CASSHTSGSTGELFF

V gene: TRBV20-1
J gene: TRBJ2-7
clone size: few
CDR3 protein: CSVADLPYEQYF

V gene: TRBV20-1
J gene: TRBJ2-7
clone size: -
CDR3 protein: CSAPPAAKEETRYF

V gene: TRBV10-3
J gene: TRBJ1-1
clone size: -
CDR3 protein: CAISEVPGTAHEAFF

V gene: TRBV7-9
J gene: TRBJ1-5
clone size: -
CDR3 protein: CASSLAQAPNQPQHF

V gene: TRBV5-6
J gene: TRBJ1-5
clone size: -
CDR3 protein: CASRLLRGVGQPQHF

V gene: TRBV3-1
J gene: TRBJ2-1
clone size: few
CDR3 protein: CASSQTLPGTSTRDEQFF

V gene: TRBV2
J gene: TRBJ2-7
clone size: -
CDR3 protein: CASSVNQEFYEQYF

V gene: TRBV7-2
J gene: TRBJ2-1
clone size: few
CDR3 protein: CASSLQRERNEQFF

V gene: TRBV6-5
J gene: TRBJ1-1
clone size: few
CDR3 protein: CASSSGTTAGAFF

V gene: TRBV28
J gene: -
clone size: -
CDR3 protein: CASYRVRGTQYF

V gene: TRBV5-1
J gene: TRBJ1-1
clone size: few
CDR3 protein: CASSRNGQLNTEAFF

V gene: TRBV5-1
J gene: TRBJ2-7
clone size: -
CDR3 protein: CASSLEDRTEQYF

V gene: TRBV10-3
J gene: TRBJ1-1
clone size: -
CDR3 protein: CAISPKGPYEAFF

V gene: TRBV20-1
J gene: -
clone size: -
CDR3 protein: CSASGGGGPQETQFF

V gene: TRBV6-5
J gene: TRBJ2-3
clone size: -
CDR3 protein: CASSVLADTDTQYF

V gene: TRBV11-2
J gene: TRBJ1-2
clone size: few
CDR3 protein: CASSQNIGWANYGYTF

V gene: TRBV30
J gene: TRBJ1-2
clone size: -
CDR3 protein: CAWSRMEWDGYTF

V gene: TRBV15
J gene: TRBJ2-3
clone size: -
CDR3 protein: CATSRFFIASGRDTDTQYF

V gene: TRBV2
J gene: -
clone size: -
CDR3 protein: CASLLAAHEQYF

V gene: TRBV6-1
J gene: TRBJ1-2
clone size: -
CDR3 protein: CASRRARASDYGYTF

V gene: TRBV24-1
J gene: TRBJ2-2
clone size: -
CDR3 protein: CATSDLTSGNTGELFF

V gene: TRBV6-5
J gene: TRBJ1-2
clone size: -
CDR3 protein: CASREASFYGYTF

V gene: TRBV7-8
J gene: TRBJ2-2
clone size: -
CDR3 protein: CASSLVGLAGRTGELFF